The entry below gives a single T cell receptor (beta chain) sequence along with its context. What it binds is unknown. The entry originates in a study of CD8 T cells in Susac syndrome. The CDR3 contains 13 residues. Germline-derived CDR1 and CDR2 are SGHRS and YFSETQ. V was shortened by 4 bases and J by 4 bases, with 11 bases between the two germline ends. Broader study findings: The study's TCR sequencing and HLA analysis drew on a certain number of individuals. That number was acknowledged as relatively small.

Sequencing of TCR beta covered CD8+ and CD4+ T cells obtained from blood. The patients who served as multiple sclerosis controls were treatment-naive and had stable or active relapsing-remitting disease that fulfilled the revised McDonald criteria. Reverse transcription of roughly 0.5 to 1 ug RNA was carried out with random hexamers. Across 54 Vbeta and 13 Jbeta, immunoSEQ multiplex PCR amplified TCR beta CDR3. TCRdb recomputed calls from the immunoSEQ multiplex PCR reads with MiXCR, one row per CDR3 protein. Of a few hundred thousand distinct CDR3 sequences in the sample, more than 80% are singletons; the top ten hold under 0.15%.

This receptor was obtained from a human donor with multiple sclerosis. V and J are TRBV5-1 and TRBJ1-1; D is unresolved. The source material was CD8+ T cells from PBMCs. The CDR3 region has the DNA TGCGCCAGCAGCCCCGACATCGGCACTGAAGCTTTCTTT. Translating it yields CASSPDIGTEAFF.